These T cell receptor beta chains were read from a single sample in a study of T cell responses to AZD1222 COVID-19 vaccine. Clones were read by immunoSEQ multiplex PCR, and TCRdb kept only the in-frame ones, dropping some. Here the sample spans tens of thousands of clones, 70% to 90% being singletons. The input for sequencing was peripheral blood, taken on day 0 of AZD1222 vaccination. These receptors were taken from an adult in good health. The CDR3 runs from the conserved cysteine through the conserved F or W. Fields, in order: J gene, V gene, D gene, clone size, CDR3 length, CDR3 protein, CDR3 DNA. The D gene is left open where the match is weak. Size is stated for part of the rows, as once, few or many counts, or as a class when the clone is expanded.

TRBJ1-4 TRBV7-8 TRBD1 few 14 CASSRTGLNEKLFF TGTGCCAGCAGCCGGACAGGGCTTAATGAAAAACTGTTTTTT
TRBJ1-2 TRBV28 TRBD1 . 16 CASRQRGQPIEIGYTF TGTGCCAGCAGACAGCGGGGACAGCCCATAGAGATTGGCTACACCTTC
TRBJ1-1 TRBV30 TRBD1 . 13 CAWTRQGNTEAFF TGTGCCTGGACCAGACAGGGGAACACTGAAGCTTTCTTT
TRBJ2-7 TRBV29-1 . . 13 CSVAATAGYEQYF TGCAGCGTCGCAGCGACAGCAGGCTACGAGCAGTACTTC
TRBJ2-7 TRBV9 TRBD1 . 15 CASSVGTGEAYEQYF TGTGCCAGCAGCGTGGGGACAGGAGAGGCCTACGAGCAGTACTTC
TRBJ1-4 TRBV12-3/TRBV12-4 . . 12 CASSLVNEKLFF TGTGCCAGCAGTTTGGTTAATGAAAAACTGTTTTTT
TRBJ2-7 TRBV11-2 TRBD2 . 14 CASSWGLAGDEQYF TGTGCCAGCAGCTGGGGACTAGCGGGGGACGAGCAGTACTTC
TRBJ2-1 TRBV6-5 TRBD2 . 15 CASSQGLADDNEQFF TGTGCCAGCAGTCAGGGACTAGCGGACGACAATGAGCAGTTCTTC
TRBJ1-5 TRBV6-5 . . 14 CASSYSTSGQPQHF TGTGCCAGCAGTTACTCGACCAGTGGCCAGCCCCAGCATTTT
TRBJ1-4 TRBV7-9 . . 16 CASSSDSTATNEKLFF TGTGCCAGCAGCTCGGACTCGACTGCAACTAATGAAAAACTGTTTTTT
TRBJ2-7 TRBV6-5 TRBD1 . 15 CASSRRQGGGYEQYF TGTGCCAGCAGCCGCCGACAGGGGGGAGGCTACGAGCAGTACTTC
TRBJ1-1 TRBV4-1 . . 16 CASSQEIGSSNTEAFF TGCGCCAGCAGCCAAGAAATTGGGTCCTCGAACACTGAAGCTTTCTTT
TRBJ2-7 TRBV9 . . 15 CASSTRDTDSYEQYF TGTGCCAGCAGCACCCGGGACACAGATTCCTACGAGCAGTACTTC
TRBJ1-3 TRBV24-1 . . 12 CATSSSGNTIYF TGTGCCACCAGTTCCTCTGGAAACACCATATATTTT
TRBJ1-5 TRBV28 . . 12 CASSFQNLPQHF TGTGCCAGCAGTTTCCAGAATCTGCCCCAGCATTTT
TRBJ1-4 TRBV9 . few 16 CASSTSGLSTNEKLFF TGTGCCAGCAGCACCTCAGGGTTATCTACTAATGAAAAACTGTTTTTT
TRBJ2-3 TRBV6-6 . . 13 CASSYSGTDTQYF TGTGCCAGCAGTTACTCAGGCACAGATACGCAGTATTTT
TRBJ2-5 TRBV6-2/TRBV6-3 . . 16 CASSSGNPSIQETQYF TGTGCCAGCAGTTCCGGGAACCCATCCATCCAAGAGACCCAGTACTTC
TRBJ1-2 TRBV19 . . 14 CASSTNGAPRGYTF TGTGCCAGTAGTACCAACGGGGCCCCGCGAGGCTACACCTTC
TRBJ1-5 TRBV2 . few 15 CASSARDSSNQPQHF TGTGCCAGCAGTGCCCGAGACAGCTCCAATCAGCCCCAGCATTTT
TRBJ2-1 TRBV5-1 TRBD2 . 15 CASSFSGGAGNEQFF TGCGCCAGCAGCTTTAGCGGGGGCGCGGGCAATGAGCAGTTCTTC
TRBJ1-1 TRBV7-2 . once 15 CASSPNPGGATEAFF TGTGCCAGCAGCCCAAACCCCGGAGGGGCAACTGAAGCTTTCTTT
TRBJ1-2 TRBV6-5 TRBD1 once 14 CASSYSGQGAGYTF TGTGCCAGCAGTTACTCGGGACAGGGGGCTGGCTACACCTTC
TRBJ1-3 TRBV30 . . 14 CAWLGRGSGNTIYF TGTGCCTGGCTAGGGAGGGGATCTGGAAACACCATATATTTT
TRBJ2-1 TRBV11-1 TRBD2 . 15 CASSLWTGGSNEQFF TGTGCCAGCAGCTTATGGACGGGGGGATCCAATGAGCAGTTCTTC
TRBJ2-1 TRBV7-9 . . 15 CASSLGSSSYNEQFF TGTGCCAGCAGCTTAGGGTCCAGCTCCTACAATGAGCAGTTCTTC
TRBJ2-1 TRBV7-7 . . 15 CASSLDFSSYNEQFF TGTGCCAGCAGCCTGGACTTCAGCTCCTACAATGAGCAGTTCTTC
TRBJ2-3 TRBV5-1 . . 13 CASSRRHTDTQYF TGCGCCAGCAGTCGACGGCACACAGATACGCAGTATTTT
TRBJ1-1 TRBV16 . . 15 CASSQDRPMNTEAFF TGTGCCAGCAGCCAAGACAGGCCCATGAACACTGAAGCTTTCTTT
TRBJ2-4 TRBV3-1/TRBV3-2 . . 12 CASSHGQGIQYF TGTGCCAGCAGCCACGGCCAGGGCATTCAGTACTTC
TRBJ1-2 TRBV9 TRBD1 . 16 CASSALSGTVGDGYTF TGTGCCAGCAGCGCACTCTCCGGGACAGTTGGGGATGGCTACACCTTC
TRBJ2-1 TRBV28 . once 13 CASSLRLPNEQFF TGTGCCAGCAGTTTGCGGCTCCCTAATGAGCAGTTCTTC
TRBJ1-1 TRBV7-3 . once 13 CASSYSLGTEAFF TGTGCCAGCAGCTATAGTCTGGGCACTGAAGCTTTCTTT
TRBJ1-2 TRBV3-1/TRBV3-2 . once 14 CASSGDTAIEGYTF TGTGCCAGCAGCGGGGACACGGCCATTGAAGGCTACACCTTC
TRBJ2-7 TRBV27 . . 14 CASSFSRNLYEQYF TGTGCCAGCAGTTTTAGCAGAAACTTATACGAGCAGTACTTC
TRBJ1-1 TRBV30 TRBD1 . 15 CAWRGQGAGFTEAFF TGTGCCTGGAGGGGACAGGGGGCTGGGTTCACTGAAGCTTTCTTT
TRBJ2-7 TRBV5-1 . . 13 CASSPWSTYEQYF TGCGCCAGCAGCCCGTGGTCGACCTACGAGCAGTACTTC